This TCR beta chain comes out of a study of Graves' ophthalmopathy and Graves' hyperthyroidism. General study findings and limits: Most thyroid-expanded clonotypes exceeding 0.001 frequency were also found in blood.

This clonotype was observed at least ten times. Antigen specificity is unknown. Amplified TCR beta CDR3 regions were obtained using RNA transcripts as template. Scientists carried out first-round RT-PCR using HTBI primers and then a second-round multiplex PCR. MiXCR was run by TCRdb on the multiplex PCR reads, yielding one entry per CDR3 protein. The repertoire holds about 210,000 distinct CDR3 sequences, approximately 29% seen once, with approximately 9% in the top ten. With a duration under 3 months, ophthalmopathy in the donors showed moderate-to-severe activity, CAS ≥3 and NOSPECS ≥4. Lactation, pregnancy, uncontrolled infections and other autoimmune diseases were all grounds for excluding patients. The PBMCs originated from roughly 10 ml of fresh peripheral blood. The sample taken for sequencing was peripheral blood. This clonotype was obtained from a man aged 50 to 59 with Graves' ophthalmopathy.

CDR3 protein: CASSYEAESLNSPLHF. CDR3 sequence (DNA): TGTGCCAGCAGTTACGAGGCGGAAAGTTTGAATTCACCCCTCCACTTT. The genes are TRBV6-2 or TRBV6-3 and TRBJ1-6; D gene unclear. The V end lost 2 bases, the J end lost 7 bases, and 15 bases lay between the germline ends. This CDR3 has 16 residues. Germline lookup yields CDR1 MNHEY and CDR2 SVGEGT.